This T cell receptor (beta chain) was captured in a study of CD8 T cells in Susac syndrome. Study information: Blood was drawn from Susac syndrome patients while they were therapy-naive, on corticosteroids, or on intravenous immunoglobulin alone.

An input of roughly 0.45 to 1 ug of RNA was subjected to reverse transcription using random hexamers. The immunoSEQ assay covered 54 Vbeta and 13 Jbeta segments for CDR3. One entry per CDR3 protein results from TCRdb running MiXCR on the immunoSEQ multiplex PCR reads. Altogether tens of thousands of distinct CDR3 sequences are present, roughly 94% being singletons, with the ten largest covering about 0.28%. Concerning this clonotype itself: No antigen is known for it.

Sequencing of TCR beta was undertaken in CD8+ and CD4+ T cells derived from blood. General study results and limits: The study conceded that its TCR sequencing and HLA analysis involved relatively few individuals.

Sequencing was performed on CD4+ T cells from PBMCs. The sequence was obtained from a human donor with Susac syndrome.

The CDR3 nucleotides read TGTGCCAGCAGTGAATCGGGACAGGGAGCCTACGAGCAGTACTTC. It is translated as CASSESGQGAYEQYF. V and J are TRBV25-1 and TRBJ2-7; TRBD1 matches at 9 bases. This CDR3 has 15 amino acids. The ends lost 1 base at V and 2 bases at J; junction bases unmatched: 3. Germline V CDR1 and CDR2: MGHDK, SYGVNS.